This T cell receptor beta chain was observed in a study of metastatic and nonmetastatic thyroid tumors. Study background: Repertoires from blood and tumor or nodule tissue of malignant and benign thyroid patients were compared. General study points: Compared with benign nodules, malignant thyroid tumors were reported to have significantly higher TCR beta diversity in both blood and tumor.

The authors' processing: It was from CDR3 differences across clinicopathological groups that a distant-metastasis classifier for papillary thyroid cancer was built. TCRdb reassembled clones from the PCR reads with MiXCR. TCRdb assigned the V and J calls; the authors' analysis was not used. The sample lists 31,000 or so clones; around 15% were seen once. Patients had received no treatment of any kind before thyroid surgery. By share of the sample, this clone is medium-sized. The target antigen is unknown. CDR1 is MNHEY, CDR2 SVGEGT, per germline. Trimming at V came to 0 bases and at J to 4 bases, leaving 2 bases not matched to a gene. The CDR3 runs 14 residues.

The V gene is TRBV6-2 or TRBV6-3, the J gene TRBJ2-7; TRBD2 aligns across 8 bases. Material for sequencing was blood. The receptor comes from a female donor with papillary thyroid cancer or a benign thyroid nodule (not recorded which). Some clones in this sample may be carry-over from other donors' samples. Here the CDR3 DNA reads TGTGCCAGCAGTTACTCTCCTAGCGGGTACGAGCAGTACTTC. Its protein is CASSYSPSGYEQYF.